Following are 23 T cell receptor beta chains from one sample sequenced in a study of T cell changes during pregnancy in multiple sclerosis. Profiled with immunoSEQ multiplex PCR; TCRdb holds only in-frame clones, not every one. The sample has over 35,000 clones, about 90% seen once. The sample here was CD4+ T cells from peripheral blood mononuclear cells, taken in the third trimester of pregnancy. Receptors were obtained from a female donor in good health, enrolled as a control in a pregnancy study.

The V call is TRBV30, the J call TRBJ2-1; TRBD2 agrees at 9 bases. Germline-derived CDR1 and CDR2 are GTSNPN and SVGIG (reference sequence). Germline trimming cut 5 bases from V and 8 bases from J; bases unmatched to any gene: 7. This CDR3 is built from 13 residues. The CDR3 DNA reads as TGTGCCTGGGAGGGACTAGCTGGGGATGAGCAGTTCTTC. Its protein product is CAWEGLAGDEQFF.

J is TRBJ1-1 and V is TRBV28; D remains unclear. Trimming took 6 bases from V and 5 from J, leaving 16 bases between them. The CDR3 spans 14 residues. Germline CDR1 reads MDHEN; CDR2 reads SYDVKM. The CDR3 loop reads CASSRNTRGTEAFF. DNA for the CDR3: TGTGCCAGCAGCCGTAACACCCGAGGGACTGAAGCTTTCTTT.

The chain carries TRBV19 and TRBJ1-5; D may be TRBD1 (6 bases). Trimming shortened V by 4 bases and J by 0 bases, and 10 bases separated the two germline ends. This CDR3 is built from 15 residues. From germline, CDR1 is LNHDA and CDR2 SQIVND (reference sequence). CDR3 DNA: TGTGCCAGTAGTAAAGGGGGTATTAGCAATCAGCCCCAGCATTTT. Amino acids: CASSKGGISNQPQHF.

This clone was seen a single time. The chain carries TRBV6-5 and TRBJ2-1, with 8 bases lining up with TRBD2. The CDR3 is 14 amino acids. The germline gives CDR1 MNHEY, CDR2 SVGAGI. V dropped 5 bases and J dropped 7; count of bases not matched to a gene: 7. CDR3 region: CASSPGGNGNEQFF. For the CDR3, the DNA is TGTGCCAGCAGTCCGGGAGGGAATGGGAATGAGCAGTTCTTC.

The J gene is TRBJ2-5, the V gene TRBV9; D perhaps matches TRBD1 (6 bases). The germline gives CDR1 SGDLS, CDR2 YYNGEE. V lost 4 bases and J lost 5, with 15 bases in between. The CDR3 extends over 14 amino acids. CDR3 DNA: TGTGCCAGCAGCCCTCAGGGGCTTTGGGAGACCCAGTACTTC. Translation gives CASSPQGLWETQYF.

This clone appeared a few times. The V gene is TRBV6-1, the J gene TRBJ1-1; D might be TRBD1 (5 bases). The CDR3 is 13 residues long. Germline V gene sequence: CDR1 MNHNS, CDR2 SASEGT. V was cut by 7 bases and J by 5 bases, with 14 bases left in between. The CDR3 DNA reads TGTGCCAGCACGGACATTCAGGATACTGAAGCTTTCTTT. Translation gives CASTDIQDTEAFF.

J is TRBJ2-5 and V is TRBV18; 8 positions match TRBD1. The CDR3 has 14 amino acids. The junction had 6 bases not matched to a gene; V was cut back by 5 bases and J by 4 bases. The germline V gene has CDR1 KGHSH and CDR2 LQKENI. CDR3 in DNA: TGTGCCAGCTCAGAAACGACAGGGGTAGAGACCCAGTACTTC. It specifies CASSETTGVETQYF.

The sample holds one count of this clone. This rearrangement joins TRBV18 to TRBJ2-7; 11 positions match TRBD2. Germline CDR1 reads KGHSH; CDR2 reads LQKENI. This CDR3 is 14 amino acids long. Trimming removed 8 bases from V and 0 bases from J; junction bases left unmatched: 3. In DNA, the CDR3 is TGTGCCAGCGGACTAGCGGGTCTCTCCTACGAGCAGTACTTC. Translation gives CASGLAGLSYEQYF.

The CDR3, as DNA: TGTGCCAGCAGCCAAGACTATCTCGCCAGGGGCGCTCAATACTTC. Residues: CASSQDYLARGAQYF. The rearrangement links TRBV4-2 to TRBJ2-4; D might be TRBD1 (6 bases). The CDR3 sequence is 15 residues long. The germline V gene encodes CDR1 LGHNA and CDR2 YNFKEQ. V lost 0 bases and J lost 16, with 22 bases in between.

The gene calls are TRBV10-2 and TRBJ2-3; 7 bases match TRBD2. V was pared by 8 bases and J by 3 bases, with 2 bases of the junction left unmatched. CDR3 length: 12 amino acids. From germline, CDR1 is WSHSY and CDR2 SAAADI. The CDR3 DNA reads TGCGCCAGCGGGGAGGGGACAGATACGCAGTATTTT. Translating it yields CASGEGTDTQYF.

This sequence joins TRBV19 and TRBJ1-5; D is undetermined. V lost 3 bases and J lost 3, with 12 bases in between. CDR3 length equals 15 residues. Germline V lookup: CDR1 LNHDA, CDR2 SQIVND (reference sequence). The CDR3 bases are TGTGCCAGTAGTATGAGCCGGAGCCTCAATCAGCCCCAGCATTTT. This gives the protein CASSMSRSLNQPQHF.

This clone was observed a handful of times. V usage is TRBV6-4 and J usage is TRBJ2-7; D not certain. V lost 0 bases and J lost 0, with 18 bases in between. Germline V gene sequence: CDR1 MRHNA, CDR2 SNTAGT. CDR3 length: 18 residues. The chain's CDR3 is CASSDSRIPPPFSYEQYF. CDR3 bases: TGTGCCAGCAGTGACTCCAGAATTCCCCCTCCCTTCTCCTACGAGCAGTACTTC.

The chain recombines TRBV18 with TRBJ2-1; 8 bases align to TRBD2. The CDR3 runs to 16 residues. Germline V gene data show CDR1 as KGHSH and CDR2 as LQKENI. Germline trimming cut 3 bases from V and 0 bases from J; bases unmatched to any gene: 4. As DNA, the CDR3 is TGTGCCAGCTCACCTAGCGGGGTCGGCTCCTACAATGAGCAGTTCTTC. It encodes CASSPSGVGSYNEQFF.

The rearrangement links TRBV5-1 to TRBJ2-7; TRBD2 matches 8 bases. Unmatched junction bases numbered 18, after V lost 4 bases and J lost 6 bases. The CDR3 spans 17 residues. From germline, CDR1 is SGHRS and CDR2 YFSETQ. CDR3 region: CASSPGEGSGRWFEQYF. CDR3 coding DNA: TGCGCCAGCAGCCCCGGGGAGGGAAGCGGGAGATGGTTCGAGCAGTACTTC. The full variable domain, with the rest looked up from reference TRBV5-1 and TRBJ2-7, is KAGVTQTPRYLIKTRGQQVTLSCSPISGHRSVSWYQQTPGQGLQFLFEYFSETQRNKGNFPGRFSGRQFSNSRSEMNVSTLELGDSALYLCASSPGEGSGRWFEQYFGPGTRLTVT.

The rearrangement links TRBV10-3 to TRBJ2-3, with D perhaps TRBD2 (5 bases). This CDR3 is built from 12 residues. The V and J ends lost 3 bases and 6 bases respectively, with 7 bases between them. CDR1 is ENHRY, CDR2 SYGVKD, per germline. This chain's CDR3 is CAISERGDTQYF. CDR3 DNA: TGTGCCATCAGTGAACGAGGGGATACGCAGTATTTT.

The chain links TRBV19 to TRBJ1-5; 7 bases are a match to TRBD1. The J segment lost 11 bases and the V segment lost 5 bases, leaving 6 bases of the junction unmatched. The CDR3 runs to 12 residues. Looked up from germline, CDR1 is LNHDA and CDR2 is SQIVND (reference sequence). Written as DNA, the CDR3 is TGTGCCAGTAGTTCCCGGACAGGTTCCCAGCATTTT. Its protein product is CASSSRTGSQHF.

This chain links TRBV6-5 with TRBJ1-5; TRBD1 might be the D (5 bases). The CDR3 extends over 14 amino acids. From germline, CDR1 is MNHEY and CDR2 SVGAGI. Trimming took off 6 bases at V and 4 bases at J, with 13 bases between the two ends. The CDR3 spells CASSPSRENQPQHF. The CDR3 region has the DNA TGTGCCAGCAGCCCATCCAGGGAAAATCAGCCCCAGCATTTT.

The chain employs TRBV19 and TRBJ1-2; TRBD1 might be the D (6 bases). CDR3 length: 13 residues. Germline-derived CDR1 and CDR2 are LNHDA and SQIVND (reference sequence). V was shortened by 10 bases and J by 2 bases, with 14 bases between the two germline ends. CDR3 nucleotide sequence: TGTGCCACAAACAAGAGGGGGAACTATGGCTACACCTTC. Translation: CATNKRGNYGYTF.

The chain carries TRBV7-6 and TRBJ2-1; a weak D match, TRBD2 (6 bases). The V end lost 1 base, the J end lost 7 bases, and 14 bases lay between the germline ends. This CDR3 region has 15 residues. The germline CDR1 and CDR2 sequences are SGHVS and FNYEAQ. The CDR3 is CASSLGPRLGNEQFF. The CDR3 DNA reads TGTGCCAGCAGCTTAGGCCCCCGACTAGGGAATGAGCAGTTCTTC.

V is TRBV7-8 and J is TRBJ2-7, with D tentatively TRBD1 (6 bases). The V end lost 3 bases, the J end lost 7 bases, and 16 bases lay between the germline ends. The CDR3 runs 14 residues. Germline loops: CDR1 SGHVS, CDR2 FQNEAQ. As DNA, the CDR3 is TGTGCCAGCAGCTTTTCGACAGGTGATGGTGAGCAGTACTTC. Protein: CASSFSTGDGEQYF.

CDR3: CASSGRGGRNTIYF. The DNA for the CDR3 is TGTGCCAGCAGCGGGCGAGGAGGGAGAAACACCATATATTTT. The rearrangement joins TRBV5-4 to TRBJ1-3, with unresolved D. The germline V gene encodes CDR1 SGHNT and CDR2 YYREEE (reference sequence). V shed 4 bases and J shed 5 bases, with 13 bases lying between them. The CDR3 is 14 amino acids.

The chain carries TRBV18 and TRBJ1-1; D possibly corresponds to TRBD1 (6 bases). Germline-derived CDR1 and CDR2 are KGHSH and LQKENI. This CDR3 has 14 residues. Trimming took off 2 bases at V and 3 bases at J, with 10 bases between the two ends. CDR3 loop: CASSPKQGDTEAFF. The CDR3 DNA reads as TGTGCCAGCTCACCAAAACAGGGAGACACTGAAGCTTTCTTT.

In its sample, this clone was seen a few times. The chain employs TRBV2 and TRBJ2-7; possibly TRBD1 for D (6 bases). Trimming cost V 4 bases and J 4 bases, with 8 bases left between them. The CDR3 is 12 amino acids. The germline V gene has CDR1 SNHLY and CDR2 FYNNEI. The CDR3 protein is CASSATGYEQYF. The CDR3 DNA reads as TGTGCCAGCAGTGCCACAGGGTACGAGCAGTACTTC.